The clone carrying this T cell receptor (beta chain) has just a few counts. Its antigen is unknown. This sample is drawn from a study of response to subunit inactivated influenza vaccine. Whole-study results and caveats: Few additional T cells are recruited per seasonal influenza vaccination, authors suggested.

From the RT-PCR reads, TCRdb called clonotypes with MiXCR, one entry per CDR3 protein. This table has hundreds of thousands of distinct CDR3 sequences, about a fifth appearing once. Germline CDR1 and CDR2: SNHLY and FYNNEI. V dropped 4 bases and J dropped 2 bases, with 7 bases sitting between them. The CDR3 has 13 residues. The sample was PBMCs from blood, taken about 19 months after vaccination. The receptor's source is a man between 50 and 75 years old who received an inactivated influenza vaccine. The J gene is TRBJ2-3, the V gene TRBV2; no clear D. The CDR3 nucleotides are TGTGCCAGCAGTGTAAACCCCACAGATACGCAGTATTTT. Translation gives CASSVNPTDTQYF.